Listed below are T cell receptor beta chains from one sample, sequenced in a study of blood T cell repertoires in COVID-19. This table comes from immunoSEQ multiplex PCR, and its TCRdb copy is limited to in-frame clones, with some not included. The profile shows about 120,000 clones, around 79% of them singletons. The specimen sequenced was peripheral blood. The receptors come from a man in his sixties or seventies with acute or convalescent COVID-19. Each CDR3 is given without its conserved first and last residue. A row's size may be missing; if present it is once, few, many or a size class.

J gene,clone size,V gene,CDR3 protein
TRBJ2-1,.,TRBV7-6,ASSRGTSGGAGEQF
TRBJ1-1,.,TRBV5-1,ASSLAGVVNTEAF
TRBJ2-5,.,TRBV10-2,ASSRRDQETQY
TRBJ1-5,few,TRBV6-2/TRBV6-3,ASSRPVVNSNQPQH
TRBJ2-1,.,TRBV5-1,ASSLLAGSYNEQF
TRBJ1-1,.,TRBV19,ASSQTRGEAF
TRBJ2-5,.,TRBV7-2,ASSLAGQGLQETQY
TRBJ1-2,.,TRBV2,ASSGSSYGYT
TRBJ2-3,.,TRBV3-1/TRBV3-2,ASSQRRARSLDTQY
TRBJ2-5,.,TRBV5-1,ASSLGGGARETQY
TRBJ1-5,few,TRBV19,ASSPQGQGNQPQH
TRBJ2-2,once,TRBV4-2,ASSQARQGNTGELF
TRBJ2-7,.,TRBV5-4,ASSLAPQGAYEQY
TRBJ2-3,.,TRBV11-1,ASSLVGGSTDTQY
TRBJ1-2,.,TRBV18,ASSPENVVQSYGYT
TRBJ2-2,.,TRBV7-2,ASSLVRGDTGELF
TRBJ1-2,.,TRBV21-1,ASSKAGHGYT
TRBJ1-2,.,TRBV10-3,AISVKQGGNYGYT
TRBJ1-5,.,TRBV12-5,ASGLANQPQH
TRBJ2-7,.,TRBV30,ACVLRRGQY
TRBJ1-3,.,TRBV9,ASSVGLREGSGNTIY
TRBJ1-2,.,TRBV6-4,ASSDSSLGGAYGYT
TRBJ1-5,few,TRBV7-2,ASSLQGALSNQPQH
TRBJ2-3,.,TRBV7-9,ASSFLGGGAVDTQY
TRBJ1-2,.,TRBV6-6,ASRTEGQGEGSYT
TRBJ1-2,.,TRBV6-5,ASSKGTGVYGYT
TRBJ1-6,few,TRBV7-2,ASFTGQDNSPLH